Each of the 20 T cell receptor beta chains below was sequenced from the same sample in a study of Ad26.COV2.S vaccination and SARS-CoV-2 variants. The treatment here: 15 to 20 received Ad26.COV2.S at low or high dose, single or two shots; roughly five received placebo; per-sample allocation not given. Each sample was drawn 63 days after the first injection (of vaccine or placebo). Libraries were prepared by immunoSEQ multiplex PCR; TCRdb keeps only in-frame clonotypes and omits some of them. The profile covers more than 300,000 clones, with 88% appearing a single time and around 6.1% taken by the ten largest. The starting material was peripheral blood, obtained in a trial of Ad26.COV2.S vaccine versus placebo. All receptors derive from a person between 18 and 60 years old who received the Ad26.COV2.S COVID-19 vaccine or a placebo.

This clone has a single count. This chain joins TRBV5-6 and TRBJ2-2; D remains ambiguous. V was cut by 0 bases and J by 8 bases, with 5 bases left in between. The CDR3 extends over 12 amino acids. Germline V gene data show CDR1 as SGHDT and CDR2 as YYEEEE. CDR3 nucleotide sequence: TGTGCCAGCAGCTTGGCCCCTGGGGAGCTGTTTTTT. Its translation is CASSLAPGELFF. The full variable domain, completed using reference TRBV5-6 and TRBJ2-2, is DAGVTQSPTHLIKTRGQQVTLRCSPKSGHDTVSWYQQALGQGPQFIFQYYEEEERQRGNFPDRFSGHQFPNYSSELNVNALLLGDSALYLCASSLAPGELFFGEGSRLTVL.

The rearrangement uses TRBV10-3 and TRBJ2-7, with 8 bases identical to TRBD1. The V and J ends lost 2 bases and 3 bases, in that order; junction bases with no gene match: 6. The CDR3 spans 15 residues. Germline assignment: CDR1 ENHRY and CDR2 SYGVKD. The CDR3 reads CAISEPGQAHYEQYF. The CDR3 DNA is TGTGCCATCAGTGAGCCGGGACAGGCGCACTACGAGCAGTACTTC.

V is TRBV7-2 and J is TRBJ2-7, with no clear D. Germline CDR1 SGHTA, CDR2 FQGNSA. The CDR3 is made up of 16 amino acids. Trimming removed 3 bases from V and 0 bases from J, with 15 bases in between. Here the CDR3 DNA reads TGTGCCAGCAGCTTTTCTTCGTCCAGGACCTCCTACGAGCAGTACTTC. Protein product: CASSFSSSRTSYEQYF.

CDR3 sequence (DNA): TGTGCCAGCAGCTTAGGGAAAGGTTTGGGGGGTGCCTATGGCTACACCTTC. Amino acid sequence: CASSLGKGLGGAYGYTF. The chain uses TRBV7-2 and TRBJ1-2; D is perhaps TRBD1 (5 bases). CDR1 is SGHTA, CDR2 FQGNSA, per germline. Trimming removed 1 base from V and 4 bases from J, with 19 bases in between. This CDR3 has 17 amino acids.

The chain couples TRBV7-2 to TRBJ1-5, with no clear D. From germline, CDR1 is SGHTA and CDR2 FQGNSA. The CDR3 sequence is 15 residues long. V lost 0 bases and J 4 bases, leaving 10 bases between the germline ends. DNA for the CDR3: TGTGCCAGCAGCTTAGCGGTGAAAGGGAATCAGCCCCAGCATTTT. As protein: CASSLAVKGNQPQHF.

V gene TRBV7-2 combines with J gene TRBJ2-2; the match to TRBD2 covers 7 bases. This CDR3 has 14 amino acids. The germline CDR1 and CDR2 sequences are SGHTA and FQGNSA. V shed 4 bases, J shed 6 bases, and the junction held 5 bases outside the gene matches. CDR3 region: CASSSSSGPGELFF. The CDR3 nucleotides read TGTGCCAGCAGCTCCTCTAGCGGACCCGGGGAGCTGTTTTTT.

The CDR3 loop reads CASSLDGLNTEAFF. CDR3 nucleotides: TGTGCCAGCAGCTTAGACGGGTTGAACACTGAAGCTTTCTTT. J is TRBJ1-1 and V is TRBV11-2, with no clear D. Germline loops: CDR1 SGHAT, CDR2 FQNNGV. V gave up 0 bases and J gave up 0 bases, with 5 bases separating them. CDR3 length: 14 amino acids.

With regard to this clone: In the same sample, other DNA sequences code for this CDR3. The chain is built from TRBV5-1 and TRBJ1-4; D not certain. The CDR3 contains 15 residues. The V gene's germline CDR1 is SGHRS and CDR2 YFSETQ. The V end lost 0 bases, the J end lost 0 bases, and 6 bases lay between the germline ends. CDR3 sequence: CASSLGSTTNEKLFF. For the CDR3, the DNA is TGCGCCAGCAGCTTGGGGTCAACAACTAATGAAAAACTGTTTTTT.

The J gene is TRBJ1-1, the V gene TRBV5-5, with D unclear. The germline V and J ends were trimmed by 4 bases and 6 bases, with 7 bases remaining between them. Germline CDR1 reads SGHKS; CDR2 reads YYEKEE (reference sequence). The CDR3 sequence is 11 residues long. The CDR3 DNA reads as TGTGCCAGCAGCGCCGGACCTGAAGCTTTCTTT. As protein: CASSAGPEAFF.

The rearrangement joins TRBV5-1 to TRBJ1-3; the D gene is possibly TRBD1 (6 bases). This CDR3 has 15 amino acids. With 1 base removed from V and 3 bases from J, the gap between germline ends came to 11 bases. Germline assignment: CDR1 SGHRS and CDR2 YFSETQ. CDR3 amino acids: CASSLKAGDGNTIYF. The CDR3 DNA reads TGCGCCAGCAGCTTGAAGGCAGGGGATGGAAACACCATATATTTT.

V usage is TRBV10-3 and J usage is TRBJ2-3, with D uncertain. Trimming took 7 bases from V and 3 from J, leaving 14 bases between them. This CDR3 is 14 amino acids long. The germline CDR1 and CDR2 sequences are ENHRY and SYGVKD. The DNA of the CDR3 is TGTGCCATCAAGCAGTGGACCACTACAGATACGCAGTATTTT. Protein sequence: CAIKQWTTTDTQYF.

V and J are TRBV3-1 (or the pseudogene TRBV3-2) and TRBJ2-1; 7 bases agree with TRBD1. This CDR3 has 14 residues. With 1 base clipped from V and 12 bases from J, the junction kept 9 bases outside the gene matches. CDR1 and CDR2 (germline): LGHDT, YNNKEL (reference sequence). CDR3 nucleotides: TGTGCCAGCAGCCAAGTCGGACGAGCAGGGGGGCAGTTCTTC. It translates to CASSQVGRAGGQFF.

The rearrangement joins TRBV5-4 to TRBJ1-2; 10 bases match TRBD1. The CDR3 runs 15 residues. Germline V gene sequence: CDR1 SGHNT, CDR2 YYREEE (reference sequence). V was clipped by 4 bases and J by 7 bases; unmatched bases: 10. In DNA, the CDR3 is TGTGCCAGCAGCGGAACCAGACAGGGGGCTAGTGGCTACACCTTC. Residues: CASSGTRQGASGYTF.

This chain links TRBV5-1 with TRBJ2-1; either TRBD1 or TRBD2 may fit D (5 bases each). This CDR3 is 15 amino acids long. Germline V lookup: CDR1 SGHRS, CDR2 YFSETQ. V lost 3 bases and J lost 8, with 18 bases in between. CDR3 residues: CASSSSGTPADEQFF. The DNA for the CDR3 is TGCGCCAGCAGCTCTTCCGGGACCCCAGCGGATGAGCAGTTCTTC.

V and J are TRBV18 and TRBJ2-5; no firm D call. Germline V CDR1 and CDR2: KGHSH, LQKENI. Trimming removed 3 bases from V and 5 bases from J, with 10 bases in between. The CDR3 is 13 amino acids. The chain's CDR3 is CASSPGPKETQYF. The DNA for the CDR3 is TGTGCCAGCTCACCCGGGCCGAAGGAGACCCAGTACTTC.

This rearrangement joins TRBV4-3 to TRBJ2-7, with D perhaps TRBD1 (6 bases). The CDR3 length is 14 residues. The V end lost 0 bases, the J end lost 3 bases, and 9 bases lay between the germline ends. Germline V gene lookup returns CDR1 LGHNA and CDR2 YSLEER. DNA of the CDR3: TGCGCCAGCAGCCAAGATCGGGGACACTACGAGCAGTACTTC. Protein: CASSQDRGHYEQYF.

The rearrangement uses TRBV27 and TRBJ2-1, with 8 bases lining up with TRBD2. V shed 8 bases and J 1 base; nucleotides not matched to a gene: 7. CDR1 and CDR2 (germline): MNHEY, SMNVEV (reference sequence). This CDR3 comprises 15 residues. CDR3 DNA: TGTGCCAGCGGAGGTAGCGGGGAGTCCTACAATGAGCAGTTCTTC. Translation gives CASGGSGESYNEQFF.

V gene TRBV10-3 combines with J gene TRBJ2-2; TRBD1 matches at 7 bases. CDR1 is ENHRY, CDR2 SYGVKD, per germline. The CDR3 totals 15 residues. V lost 3 bases to trimming and J lost 6 bases; unmatched junction nucleotides: 7. CDR3 sequence: CAISEIDRVPGELFF. Here the CDR3 DNA reads TGTGCCATCAGTGAAATTGACAGGGTGCCCGGGGAGCTGTTTTTT.

The chain recombines TRBV27 with TRBJ1-2; TRBD1 might be the D (6 bases). V lost 6 bases and J 2 bases, leaving 19 bases between the germline ends. CDR1 and CDR2 from the germline V gene are MNHEY and SMNVEV (reference sequence). This CDR3 has 16 residues. CDR3 in DNA: TGTGCCAGCAGCCCGACGTGGGGGCTACAAAACTATGGCTACACCTTC. Amino acid sequence: CASSPTWGLQNYGYTF.

The V call is TRBV6-6, the J call TRBJ1-2; 11 positions agree with TRBD1. J was trimmed by 3 bases and V by 7 bases; bases with no gene match: 4. From germline, CDR1 is MNHNY and CDR2 SVGAGI (reference sequence). The CDR3 length is 14 residues. The CDR3 loop reads CASNRDRGDYGYTF. DNA of the CDR3: TGTGCCAGCAACCGGGACAGGGGGGACTATGGCTACACCTTC.